These 11 T cell receptor beta chains came from one sample sequenced in a study of radiotherapy plus CTLA-4 blockade in lung cancer. Data came from immunoSEQ multiplex PCR; TCRdb stores just in-frame clones and leaves some out. Of 45,000 or so clones in the sample, more than 70% were seen once. Material: peripheral blood, obtained from a patient treated with radiotherapy plus ipilimumab. The receptors here all came from a human donor with non-small cell lung cancer whose response to radiotherapy plus ipilimumab could not be evaluated.

Comments on this clone: Other DNA sequences from this sample encode an identical CDR3 as well. The chain uses TRBV5-4 and TRBJ2-1, with 7 nucleotides matching TRBD2. Germline loops: CDR1 SGHNT, CDR2 YYREEE (reference sequence). The CDR3 loop spans 16 amino acids. V lost 4 bases and J lost 4; bases outside the gene matches: 11. The CDR3: CASSPSPSGRYNEQFF. The CDR3 DNA reads as TGTGCCAGCAGCCCCAGCCCTAGCGGAAGGTACAATGAGCAGTTCTTC. The full variable domain, with the rest looked up from reference TRBV5-4 and TRBJ2-1, is ETGVTQSPTHLIKTRGQQVTLRCSSQSGHNTVSWYQQALGQGPQFIFQYYREEENGRGNFPPRFSGLQFPNYSSELNVNALELDDSALYLCASSPSPSGRYNEQFFGPGTRLTVL.

This chain connects TRBV7-2 to TRBJ2-7; TRBD2 agrees at 9 bases. Germline V gene sequence: CDR1 SGHTA, CDR2 FQGNSA. V lost 3 bases, J lost 0 bases, and 3 bases stayed unmatched. The CDR3 contains 15 residues. CDR3 loop: CASSFSGRLSYEQYF. CDR3 coding DNA: TGTGCCAGCAGCTTCAGCGGGAGGCTCTCCTACGAGCAGTACTTC.

The chain employs TRBV6-1 and TRBJ1-2; a weak D match, TRBD1 (5 bases). The CDR3 covers 15 residues. Trimming took 3 bases from V and 4 from J, leaving 15 bases between them. Germline loops: CDR1 MNHNS, CDR2 SASEGT. The CDR3 nucleotides read TGTGCCAGCAGTGATCTGGGGGGGGGTGGCTATGGCTACACCTTC. This encodes CASSDLGGGGYGYTF.

V gene TRBV11-2 combines with J gene TRBJ2-3; 9 positions agree with TRBD2. Trimming took 5 bases from V and 1 from J; bases not matched to a gene: 4. Germline CDR1 reads SGHAT; CDR2 reads FQNNGV. The CDR3 has 15 residues. This CDR3 is CASSQRTSGTDTQYF. DNA for the CDR3: TGTGCCAGCAGCCAACGGACTAGCGGCACAGATACGCAGTATTTT.

The gene calls are TRBV21-1 and TRBJ1-4; no check of the table's D call, TRBD1, against the DNA was made. TRBV21-1 is an annotated pseudogene. The CDR3 totals 15 residues. The CDR3 loop is CASSIRDRVDEKLFF. DNA for the CDR3: TGTGCCAGCAGCATAAGGGACAGGGTGGACGAAAAACTGTTTTTT.

V is TRBV27 and J is TRBJ2-7, with TRBD2 matching 13 bases. Germline V CDR1 and CDR2: MNHEY, SMNVEV (reference sequence). J was trimmed by 9 bases and V by 5 bases; bases with no gene match: 13. The CDR3 covers 16 residues. The CDR3 DNA reads TGTGCCAGCAGTCCCTCCCGGACTAGCGGGAGTTCAGGGCAGTACTTC. Translated: CASSPSRTSGSSGQYF.

This clone was detected only a few times. V is TRBV5-6 and J is TRBJ2-5, with 10 bases matching TRBD2. Germline values: CDR1 SGHDT, CDR2 YYEEEE. With 2 bases clipped from V and 5 bases from J, the junction kept 3 bases outside the gene matches. The CDR3 covers 14 residues. The CDR3 loop reads CASSFSGGQETQYF. CDR3 sequence (DNA): TGTGCCAGCAGCTTTAGCGGGGGGCAGGAGACCCAGTACTTC.

V is TRBV7-2 and J is TRBJ1-1, with 8 bases fitting TRBD1. The CDR3 loop spans 15 amino acids. V was pared by 4 bases and J by 3 bases, with 7 bases of the junction left unmatched. In germline, CDR1 is SGHTA, CDR2 FQGNSA. CDR3 sequence: CASSWGQAGDTEAFF. The CDR3 DNA is TGTGCCAGCAGCTGGGGACAGGCGGGTGACACTGAAGCTTTCTTT.

J is TRBJ2-7 and V is TRBV11-2, with unresolved D. V was shortened by 8 bases and J by 6 bases, with 17 bases between the two germline ends. From germline, CDR1 is SGHAT and CDR2 FQNNGV. The CDR3 is 13 amino acids. CDR3 loop: CASESAPKREQYF. CDR3 nucleotide sequence: TGTGCCAGCGAGAGCGCCCCTAAACGCGAGCAGTACTTC.

V is TRBV7-2 and J is TRBJ1-5; TRBD1 matches at 7 bases. After removal of 4 bases from V and 0 bases from J, the junction contained 3 bases not matched to a gene. This CDR3 region has 15 residues. Germline V gene data show CDR1 as SGHTA and CDR2 as FQGNSA. CDR3 sequence: CASSWTGYSNQPQHF. The CDR3 DNA is TGTGCCAGCAGCTGGACAGGCTATAGCAATCAGCCCCAGCATTTT.

The chain is built from TRBV5-6 and TRBJ2-6; D is possibly TRBD2 (5 bases). There are 18 residues in the CDR3. V lost 2 bases to trimming and J lost 0 bases, with 15 bases between them. CDR1 is SGHDT and CDR2 is YYEEEE in the germline V gene. The CDR3 region has the DNA TGTGCCAGCAGCTTAGGAGGCAGTTGGATCTCTGGGGCCAACGTCCTGACTTTC. It encodes CASSLGGSWISGANVLTF.